A selection of T cell receptor beta chains follows, all from one sample in a study of shared clonotypes between healthy human individuals. Sequencing used immunoSEQ multiplex PCR; TCRdb keeps in-frame clones, though not all of them. This table has about 2 million clones, less than 95% appearing once. Sequencing input: naive CD8+ T cells sorted from blood. These receptors originate from a man younger than 35 in good health. CDR3s include the opening cysteine and the closing phenylalanine or tryptophan. A D gene is named only where the DNA matches it firmly. Expanded clones are given a class, and other clones once, few, many or no size at all.

v_gene: TRBV7-9; j_gene: TRBJ2-7; abundance: -; d_gene: -; CDR3aa: CASSFGQGYEQYF
v_gene: TRBV10-1; j_gene: TRBJ2-7; abundance: -; d_gene: -; CDR3aa: CASREPGPPTYEQYF
v_gene: TRBV9; j_gene: TRBJ1-5; abundance: -; d_gene: -; CDR3aa: CASNQGSEDQPQHF
v_gene: TRBV2; j_gene: TRBJ1-1; abundance: -; d_gene: -; CDR3aa: CASSYTEGNTEAFF
v_gene: TRBV2; j_gene: TRBJ1-6; abundance: -; d_gene: -; CDR3aa: CASGDSSSYNSPLHF
v_gene: TRBV5-6; j_gene: TRBJ2-7; abundance: -; d_gene: TRBD1; CDR3aa: CASSSLPGQGAPYEQYF
v_gene: TRBV13; j_gene: TRBJ1-1; abundance: -; d_gene: -; CDR3aa: CASSLTDGLNTEAFF
v_gene: TRBV21-1; j_gene: TRBJ1-5; abundance: -; d_gene: -; CDR3aa: CASSKGPEGNQPQHF
v_gene: TRBV5-6; j_gene: TRBJ2-7; abundance: -; d_gene: -; CDR3aa: CASSLVMNAYEQYF
v_gene: TRBV4-3; j_gene: TRBJ2-7; abundance: -; d_gene: -; CDR3aa: CASSPEVPSYEQYF
v_gene: TRBV9; j_gene: TRBJ2-7; abundance: -; d_gene: TRBD2; CDR3aa: CASSVGTSGQYEQYF
v_gene: TRBV10-3; j_gene: TRBJ2-1; abundance: -; d_gene: -; CDR3aa: CAISESGNEAYNEQFF
v_gene: TRBV28; j_gene: TRBJ2-7; abundance: -; d_gene: TRBD1; CDR3aa: CASSWTGETYEQYF
v_gene: TRBV7-8; j_gene: TRBJ2-2; abundance: few; d_gene: -; CDR3aa: CASSLGTGELFF
v_gene: TRBV11-2; j_gene: TRBJ2-1; abundance: once; d_gene: -; CDR3aa: CASSLTTTPSSYNEQFF
v_gene: TRBV28; j_gene: TRBJ2-7; abundance: -; d_gene: TRBD2; CDR3aa: CASRYLAGGPYEQYF
v_gene: TRBV6-6; j_gene: TRBJ2-2; abundance: few; d_gene: -; CDR3aa: CASSYKTETNTGELFF